The next 16 T cell receptor beta chains were all read from a single sample in a study of cytomegalovirus exposure and HLA in healthy donors. PCR involved 60 Vbeta and 13 Jbeta primers. TCRdb's copy holds only in-frame clones and misses some; the assay was immunoSEQ multiplex PCR. Found here are about 180,000 clones, around 82% of them singletons; the top ten hold more than 0.85%. Sequenced sample: PBMCs. These receptors all stem from a man younger than 45 in good health and CMV-seronegative.

The gene calls are TRBV4-2 and TRBJ2-3; D might be TRBD2 (6 bases). Per germline, CDR1 LGHNA and CDR2 YNFKEQ. The CDR3 runs to 17 residues. V lost 4 bases and J 2 bases, leaving 19 bases between the germline ends. CDR3 protein: CASSPQGGSGVTDTQYF. For the CDR3, the DNA is TGTGCCAGCAGCCCGCAGGGTGGGTCGGGGGTCACAGATACGCAGTATTTT.

The chain couples TRBV6-6 to TRBJ2-3; possibly TRBD1 for D (6 bases). Germline CDR1 is MNHNY and CDR2 is SVGAGI (reference sequence). The CDR3 length is 16 residues. The V and J ends lost 0 bases and 2 bases respectively, with 12 bases between them. The CDR3 region is CASSYSSGGPTDTQYF. DNA for the CDR3: TGTGCCAGCAGTTACTCGAGTGGGGGCCCCACAGATACGCAGTATTTT.

The chain couples TRBV5-1 to TRBJ1-1, with 9 bases matching TRBD1. The CDR3 has 15 residues. In germline, CDR1 is SGHRS, CDR2 YFSETQ. Germline trimming cut 6 bases from V and 3 bases from J; bases unmatched to any gene: 9. The CDR3 nucleotides are TGCGCCAGCACCAAAGGACAGGGGTGGGACACTGAAGCTTTCTTT. Protein sequence: CASTKGQGWDTEAFF.

The CDR3 DNA reads as TGTGCCAGCAGTGAAAGGAGATCGGAAAAACTGTTTTTT. Amino acid sequence: CASSERRSEKLFF. V is TRBV6-1 and J is TRBJ1-4; D ambiguous. The CDR3 spans 13 residues. Per germline, CDR1 MNHNS and CDR2 SASEGT. V dropped 2 bases and J dropped 8 bases, with 9 bases sitting between them.

The chain couples TRBV7-9 to TRBJ1-6; the D gene is possibly TRBD1 (6 bases). Germline V gene data show CDR1 as SEHNR and CDR2 as FQNEAQ (reference sequence). The V and J ends lost 5 bases and 14 bases respectively, with 19 bases between them. CDR3 length: 14 amino acids. The CDR3 bases are TGTGCCAGCAGCCAGGACGGACAGTCGGAATCCCTCCACTTT. Its translation: CASSQDGQSESLHF.

The chain carries TRBV28 and TRBJ2-7, with 7 nucleotides matching TRBD1. J lost 6 bases, V lost 4 bases, and 12 bases had no gene match. The CDR3 is 15 residues long. The germline CDR1 and CDR2 sequences are MDHEN and SYDVKM. Here the CDR3 DNA reads TGTGCCAGCAGTTATCTAGACAGGGACCTTTGCGAGCAGTACTTC. This translates into CASSYLDRDLCEQYF.

Remarks on this clone: The same CDR3 can be traced to other DNA sequences in this sample. This sequence joins TRBV2 and TRBJ2-5; no reliable D call. Trimming stripped 5 bases from V and 2 bases from J, with 3 bases between. Germline V gene data show CDR1 as SNHLY and CDR2 as FYNNEI. This CDR3 is built from 11 residues. This CDR3 is CASSPQETQYF. The CDR3 coding sequence is TGTGCCAGCAGTCCACAAGAGACCCAGTACTTC.

V gene TRBV15 combines with J gene TRBJ1-5, with 8 bases matching TRBD1. J lost 7 bases, V lost 0 bases, and 8 bases had no gene match. CDR1 LNHNV and CDR2 YYDKDF come from the germline V gene (reference sequence). The CDR3 totals 16 residues. The CDR3 protein is CATSREGRGHRQPQHF. For the CDR3, the DNA is TGTGCCACCAGCAGAGAGGGCAGGGGGCACCGGCAGCCCCAGCATTTT.

J is TRBJ2-2 and V is TRBV7-2; 12 bases align to TRBD1. CDR1 SGHTA and CDR2 FQGNSA come from the germline V gene. The V and J ends lost 5 bases and 4 bases, in that order; junction bases with no gene match: 11. The CDR3 is 18 amino acids. The CDR3 is CASSIGPGTGGGTGELFF. In DNA, the CDR3 is TGTGCCAGCAGCATAGGACCCGGGACAGGGGGCGGCACCGGGGAGCTGTTTTTT.

The J gene is TRBJ2-7, the V gene TRBV27; D may be TRBD2 (5 bases). The ends were cut back, 5 bases at V and 4 bases at J, with 18 bases in the middle. Per germline, CDR1 MNHEY and CDR2 SMNVEV (reference sequence). The CDR3 spans 15 residues. In DNA, the CDR3 is TGTGCCAGCAGTATTAGCGCACGCGAAACTTACGAGCAGTACTTC. Its translation: CASSISARETYEQYF.

The chain uses TRBV28 and TRBJ2-7, with 10 bases fitting TRBD1. CDR1 is MDHEN, CDR2 SYDVKM, per germline. V shed 2 bases and J 6 bases; nucleotides not matched to a gene: 16. This CDR3 is 18 amino acids long. This chain's CDR3 is CASSLRVTGGPVFREQYF. The DNA for the CDR3 is TGTGCCAGCAGTTTACGAGTGACAGGGGGCCCGGTTTTCCGCGAGCAGTACTTC.

The chain links TRBV5-1 to TRBJ1-4; 10 bases agree with TRBD1. V lost 4 bases, J lost 8 bases, and 5 bases stayed unmatched. There are 14 residues in the CDR3. In germline, CDR1 is SGHRS, CDR2 YFSETQ. Here the CDR3 reads CASSPGQGGEKLFF. The CDR3 coding sequence is TGCGCCAGCAGCCCTGGACAGGGGGGGGAAAAACTGTTTTTT. Looking up the rest from reference TRBV5-1 and TRBJ1-4 gives the full variable domain: KAGVTQTPRYLIKTRGQQVTLSCSPISGHRSVSWYQQTPGQGLQFLFEYFSETQRNKGNFPGRFSGRQFSNSRSEMNVSTLELGDSALYLCASSPGQGGEKLFFGSGTQLSVL.

The chain uses TRBV7-2 and TRBJ2-7; possibly TRBD1 for D (6 bases). CDR3 length equals 13 residues. Germline CDR1 is SGHTA and CDR2 is FQGNSA. V was pared by 5 bases and J by 3 bases, with 11 bases between. CDR3 nucleotide sequence: TGTGCCAGCAGCCGACAGGCTTTCTACGAGCAGTACTTC. It specifies CASSRQAFYEQYF.

The CDR3 nucleotides read TGTGCCAGCAGCTTCCCGGGTATTTACGAGCAGTACTTC. Translated, it gives CASSFPGIYEQYF. The J gene is TRBJ2-7, the V gene TRBV11-1; D is undetermined. Germline V CDR1 and CDR2: SGHAT, FQDESV (reference sequence). The V end lost 3 bases, the J end lost 4 bases, and 10 bases lay between the germline ends. This CDR3 has 13 residues.

The chain employs TRBV5-1 and TRBJ2-3; D gene uncertain. Germline CDR1 reads SGHRS; CDR2 reads YFSETQ. The germline V and J ends were trimmed by 2 bases and 2 bases, with 9 bases remaining between them. CDR3 length equals 14 residues. CDR3 coding DNA: TGCGCCAGCAGCTTCGAGTGGGCCACAGATACGCAGTATTTT. Translating it yields CASSFEWATDTQYF.

This clone was recorded once. The V and J genes are TRBV27 and TRBJ2-7, with 16 bases fitting TRBD2. The CDR3 sequence is 17 residues long. J gave up 3 bases and V 5 bases, and 7 bases lay outside the gene matches. The V gene's germline CDR1 is MNHEY and CDR2 SMNVEV (reference sequence). CDR3 amino acids: CASSPRGTSGRVYEQYF. In DNA form, the CDR3 reads TGTGCCAGCAGTCCCCGGGGGACTAGCGGGAGGGTCTACGAGCAGTACTTC.